These 5 T cell receptor beta chains originate from one sample sequenced in a study of beta chain features in type 1 diabetes. General study points: Within each of all four CD4+ subsets, Type 1 diabetes patients had TCRB CDR3s that were moderately but significantly shorter.

The antigens these receptors bind are not known. Isolated RNA was reverse transcribed in full, so expressed TCRB transcripts were sequenced. TCRdb keeps only in-frame clones here, not all; method: immunoSEQ multiplex PCR. The data hold hundreds of thousands of clones, with about 13% observed a single time. The source material was naive CD4+ T cells from blood. Source of these receptors: a man younger than 40 with type 1 diabetes.

The chain recombines TRBV5-1 with TRBJ2-6; perhaps TRBD1 as D (7 bases). The CDR3 consists of 18 residues. The germline V gene encodes CDR1 SGHRS and CDR2 YFSETQ. V was trimmed by 4 bases and J by 0 bases, leaving 17 bases between them. The CDR3 nucleotides read TGCGCCAGCAGCCCCATTTGGAGGGGGCTCTCTGGGGCCAACGTCCTGACTTTC. Translating it yields CASSPIWRGLSGANVLTF.

V and J are TRBV6-1 and TRBJ2-7, with 7 bases identical to TRBD2. Germline V gives CDR1 MNHNS, CDR2 SASEGT. V shed 6 bases and J 2 bases; nucleotides not matched to a gene: 4. The length of the CDR3 is 13 residues. The CDR3 DNA is TGTGCCAGCAGAAGCGGGGTGGCCTACGAGCAGTACTTC. Protein product: CASRSGVAYEQYF.

The V and J genes are TRBV7-2 and TRBJ2-5; 7 bases map to TRBD1. The CDR3 consists of 14 residues. CDR1 is SGHTA, CDR2 FQGNSA, per germline. Unmatched junction bases numbered 2, after V lost 2 bases and J lost 2 bases. CDR3: CASSLSTGQETQYF. CDR3 sequence (DNA): TGTGCCAGCAGCTTATCGACAGGGCAAGAGACCCAGTACTTC.

This rearrangement joins TRBV28 to TRBJ1-5; D is uncertain. V lost 6 bases, J lost 4 bases, and 10 bases lay in between. The CDR3 is 13 residues long. The V gene's germline CDR1 is MDHEN and CDR2 SYDVKM. CDR3 bases: TGTGCCAGCAGCCCGGCGGAGAATCAGCCCCAGCATTTT. It encodes CASSPAENQPQHF.

The chain's CDR3 is CASRGPLSNTGELFF. The CDR3, as DNA: TGTGCCAGCAGGGGCCCCTTGTCAAACACCGGGGAGCTGTTTTTT. The chain couples TRBV7-9 to TRBJ2-2; D not certain. Per germline, CDR1 SEHNR and CDR2 FQNEAQ (reference sequence). The CDR3 runs 15 residues. The ends were cut back, 6 bases at V and 2 bases at J, with 13 bases in the middle.